One sample yielded the 20 T cell receptor beta chains listed below, sequenced in a study of CXCR3-negative and CXCR3-positive naive CD8 T cells. The libraries of TRB cDNA were prepared using 5' RACE with UMI labels. TCRdb re-called the 5' RACE reads; one entry per CDR3 protein, DNA not given. The data show fewer than 55,000 distinct CDR3 sequences, and the top ten clones hold around 1.4%. Sample: naive CXCR3- CD8+ T cells from blood. Subset noted: CD45RO-CCR7+CD27+CD95- naive CD8+ T cells lacking CXCR3 (TNR3-). These receptors all stem from a human donor in good health. Some clones in this sample may be carry-over from other donors' samples.

J is TRBJ2-3 and V is TRBV28. The CDR3 spans 12 residues. The germline V gene has CDR1 MDHEN and CDR2 SYDVKM. This CDR3 is CASSAGTDTQYF.

The V and J genes are TRBV11-3 and TRBJ2-1; without DNA, the TCRdb call of TRBD1 cannot be checked. Germline CDR1 SGHNT, CDR2 YENEEA. This CDR3 comprises 15 residues. CDR3 amino acids: CASSTRDRGPGEQFF.

The chain carries TRBV28 and TRBJ2-7; checking the TCRdb D call of TRBD1 is not possible without DNA. CDR3 size: 11 residues. In germline, CDR1 is MDHEN, CDR2 SYDVKM. CDR3 protein: CASCDSYEQYF.

The chain employs TRBV6-5 and TRBJ1-3. CDR3 size: 12 residues. Germline V gene data show CDR1 as MNHEY and CDR2 as SVGAGI. This CDR3 reads CASEGLGNTIYF.

V usage is TRBV5-1 and J usage is TRBJ2-7; TCRdb's D gene call, TRBD1, goes unchecked for lack of DNA. CDR3 length: 12 amino acids. Looked up from germline, CDR1 is SGHRS and CDR2 is YFSETQ. Here the CDR3 reads CASSFTGKEQYF.

The chain couples TRBV25-1 to TRBJ2-7; TCRdb names TRBD1, which stays unverified in the absence of DNA. Germline lookup yields CDR1 MGHDK and CDR2 SYGVNS. The CDR3 totals 14 residues. Here the CDR3 reads CASSGTGQGYEQYF.

This chain joins TRBV29-1 and TRBJ2-1; TCRdb designates TRBD1, a call that cannot be tested without DNA. Looked up from germline, CDR1 is SQVTM and CDR2 is ANQGSEA. This CDR3 spans 15 amino acids. CDR3 sequence: CSVPSRGAFDLEQFF.

V usage is TRBV29-1 and J usage is TRBJ2-1; there is no DNA to check the TCRdb D call of TRBD2. The CDR3 loop spans 14 amino acids. Per the germline V gene, CDR1 is SQVTM and CDR2 is ANQGSEA. The CDR3 sequence is CSALPGPIRNEQFF.

The V call is TRBV20-1, the J call TRBJ1-1; TCRdb picks TRBD1, but there is no DNA to check that call. Germline CDR1 is DFQATT and CDR2 is SNEGSKA (reference sequence). This CDR3 contains 14 residues. The CDR3 sequence: CSASPQGGSTEAFF.

The genes are TRBV5-6 and TRBJ2-1. This CDR3 is built from 13 residues. Germline V gene lookup returns CDR1 SGHDT and CDR2 YYEEEE. CDR3 sequence reads: CASSLGHTTGQFF.

The genes are TRBV15 and TRBJ2-3; the D call from TCRdb, TRBD2, cannot be confirmed without DNA. This CDR3 is built from 15 residues. Germline assignment: CDR1 LNHNV and CDR2 YYDKDF (reference sequence). This CDR3 reads CATSRDPEGTDTQYF.

The gene calls are TRBV6-9 and TRBJ2-1; TCRdb calls TRBD1, which cannot be checked without DNA. Germline V lookup: CDR1 MNHGY, CDR2 SVAAGI. CDR3 length: 15 residues. The CDR3 here is CASSYRGVAHNEQFF.

The chain couples TRBV4-1 to TRBJ2-1; TCRdb's D gene call, TRBD2, goes unchecked for lack of DNA. The CDR3 extends over 18 amino acids. Germline lookup yields CDR1 MGHRA and CDR2 YSYEKL. CDR3 region: CASSQAPTSGGRDNEQFF.

The V gene is TRBV4-3, the J gene TRBJ1-5; checking the TCRdb D call of TRBD1 is not possible without DNA. CDR3 size: 15 residues. The germline V gene encodes CDR1 LGHNA and CDR2 YSLEER. The CDR3: CASSRERQGDQPQHF.

The chain's CDR3 is CASSESGVYNEKFF. V and J are TRBV6-5 and TRBJ2-1; TCRdb's D call, TRBD2, is unchecked because there is no DNA. Germline-derived CDR1 and CDR2 are MNHEY and SVGAGI. The CDR3 extends over 14 amino acids.

The CDR3 here is CASSANDRGDTEAFF. The V call is TRBV28, the J call TRBJ1-1; TCRdb calls TRBD1, which cannot be checked without DNA. The CDR3 contains 15 residues. In germline, CDR1 is MDHEN, CDR2 SYDVKM.

The rearrangement links TRBV21-1 to TRBJ1-5. TRBV21-1 is listed as a pseudogene. CDR3 size: 12 residues. The CDR3: CASRKGNQPQHF.

J is TRBJ1-1 and V is TRBV5-1; the D call from TCRdb, TRBD1, cannot be confirmed without DNA. The CDR3 is made up of 15 amino acids. Germline CDR1 SGHRS, CDR2 YFSETQ. CDR3 amino acids: CASSSEQGLNTEAFF.

The chain links TRBV7-9 to TRBJ2-1; the TCRdb D gene call, TRBD2, has no DNA to confirm it. This CDR3 has 17 residues. CDR1 is SEHNR, CDR2 FQNEAQ, per germline (reference sequence). CDR3 amino acids: CASSSPEPSERKNEQFF.

The chain combines TRBV5-1 with TRBJ1-2. CDR1 is SGHRS, CDR2 YFSETQ, per germline. The CDR3 sequence is 15 residues long. The CDR3 loop reads CASSLYVGSNCGYTF. Filled out from reference TRBV5-1 and TRBJ1-2, the complete variable domain reads KAGVTQTPRYLIKTRGQQVTLSCSPISGHRSVSWYQQTPGQGLQFLFEYFSETQRNKGNFPGRFSGRQFSNSRSEMNVSTLELGDSALYLCASSLYVGSNCGYTFGSGTRLTVV.